Shown below are 27 T cell receptor beta chains from a single sample sequenced in a study of CD8 T cells in ankylosing spondylitis. Study observations and caveats: Blood of patients with ankylosing spondylitis appeared to be characterized by a TCR beta motif of several highly homologous variants.

Their antigen targets remain unknown. Each CDR3 protein is one row after TCRdb ran MiXCR on the 5' RACE reads. The sample carries about 440,000 distinct CDR3 sequences, approximately 17% recorded once. The sequenced sample consisted of blood, either unsorted or a sorted T cell fraction (not recorded which). These receptors originate from a male donor with ankylosing spondylitis.

This clonotype was observed at least ten times. The rearrangement joins TRBV12-3 or TRBV12-4 to TRBJ2-1; TRBD2 agrees at 9 bases. Germline trimming cut 5 bases from V and 6 bases from J; bases unmatched to any gene: 5. The CDR3 spans 14 residues. This CDR3 reads CASSTGLALNEQFF. CDR3 nucleotide sequence: TGTGCCAGCAGTACGGGACTAGCCCTCAATGAGCAGTTCTTC.

J is TRBJ2-6 and V is TRBV20-1; D ambiguous. Per germline, CDR1 DFQATT and CDR2 SNEGSKA (reference sequence). V was clipped by 4 bases and J by 0 bases, with 13 bases between them. This CDR3 spans 16 amino acids. CDR3 region: CSATSDGLSGANVLTF. CDR3 DNA: TGCAGTGCTACATCGGACGGGCTCTCTGGGGCCAACGTCCTGACTTTC.

The rearrangement joins TRBV6-5 to TRBJ1-6; D uncertain. The germline V and J ends were trimmed by 2 bases and 7 bases, with 12 bases remaining between them. The CDR3 contains 15 residues. Germline V CDR1 and CDR2: MNHEY, SVGAGI. The CDR3: CASSYIAALNSPLHF. CDR3 bases: TGTGCCAGCAGTTACATTGCGGCCCTCAATTCACCCCTCCACTTT.

The V call is TRBV2, the J call TRBJ2-5; 10 bases line up with TRBD1. Trimming took 5 bases from V and 4 from J; bases not matched to a gene: 7. Germline CDR1 reads SNHLY; CDR2 reads FYNNEI. The CDR3 loop spans 15 amino acids. The CDR3 loop is CASSSRDRGGETQYF. Here the CDR3 DNA reads TGTGCCAGCAGTTCCAGGGACAGGGGTGGAGAGACCCAGTACTTC.

This clonotype was picked up a small number of times. This chain joins TRBV15 and TRBJ1-4; D is ambiguous. The germline CDR1 and CDR2 sequences are LNHNV and YYDKDF (reference sequence). V dropped 2 bases and J dropped 4 bases, with 8 bases sitting between them. The CDR3 spans 14 residues. This chain's CDR3 is CATSRKQSNEKLFF. CDR3 bases: TGTGCCACCAGCAGAAAACAAAGTAATGAAAAACTGTTTTTT.

This clonotype was seen many times. This chain joins TRBV5-6 and TRBJ1-2, with 9 bases aligning to TRBD1. The CDR3 consists of 15 residues. V was pared by 5 bases and J by 5 bases, with 10 bases of the junction left unmatched. CDR1 is SGHDT and CDR2 is YYEEEE in the germline V gene. The CDR3 DNA follows: TGTGCCAGCAGTTCCACAGGGGGCGCGCGATATGGCTACACCTTC. The encoded protein is CASSSTGGARYGYTF.

This chain joins TRBV6-2 or TRBV6-3 and TRBJ2-7, with a weak D call TRBD1 (6 bases). The CDR3 spans 15 residues. Germline V gives CDR1 MNHEY, CDR2 SVGEGT. Deletions cut 7 bases from V and 3 bases from J, with 19 bases between. This CDR3 is CASKTRLTGFYEQYF. CDR3 nucleotide sequence: TGTGCCAGCAAAACCAGACTTACAGGGTTCTACGAGCAGTACTTC.

This clonotype came up many times. The genes are TRBV6-4 and TRBJ2-2; D not resolved. CDR1 and CDR2 (germline): MRHNA, SNTAGT. The V gene lost 2 bases and the J gene lost 7 bases, with 11 bases spanning the gap. There are 14 residues in the CDR3. Written as DNA, the CDR3 is TGTGCCAGCAGTGACACTGACCGGTACGGGGAGCTGTTTTTT. Translation: CASSDTDRYGELFF.

The chain joins TRBV4-2 to TRBJ2-4, with D unresolved. CDR3 length: 11 residues. Trimming removed 1 base at V and 8 bases at J, with 3 bases between. Germline V CDR1 and CDR2: LGHNA, YNFKEQ. The CDR3 DNA sequence: TGTGCCAGCAGCCAAGGGCACATTCAGTACTTC. Its translation is CASSQGHIQYF.

This chain connects TRBV30 to TRBJ1-5; TRBD1 agrees at 7 bases. V was clipped by 0 bases and J by 7 bases; unmatched bases: 6. CDR1 is GTSNPN, CDR2 SVGIG, per germline (reference sequence). This CDR3 comprises 14 residues. The CDR3 sequence is CAWSVQGGGQPQHF. In DNA, the CDR3 is TGTGCCTGGAGTGTACAAGGGGGCGGACAGCCCCAGCATTTT.

This clonotype was counted a few times. The chain links TRBV6-1 to TRBJ2-7, with 7 bases matching TRBD1. The CDR3 runs 14 residues. With V trimmed by 5 bases and J by 3 bases, 7 bases remained unmatched. Germline V lookup: CDR1 MNHNS, CDR2 SASEGT. In nucleotides, the CDR3 is TGTGCCAGCAGTAGCAACCGGGACAGCTACGAGCAGTACTTC. Translation: CASSSNRDSYEQYF.

The chain combines TRBV5-1 with TRBJ2-3, with 11 nucleotides matching TRBD1. Germline trimming cut 4 bases from V and 7 bases from J; bases unmatched to any gene: 11. The germline V gene has CDR1 SGHRS and CDR2 YFSETQ. CDR3 length: 16 amino acids. CDR3 DNA: TGCGCCAGCAGCGAAGCCGGGACAGGGGGTTGGAATACGCAGTATTTT. Protein product: CASSEAGTGGWNTQYF.

The J gene is TRBJ1-1, the V gene TRBV7-9, with 7 bases identical to TRBD1. The germline V gene has CDR1 SEHNR and CDR2 FQNEAQ (reference sequence). J lost 1 base, V lost 6 bases, and 8 bases had no gene match. The CDR3 totals 15 residues. DNA for the CDR3: TGTGCCAGCAGAAAACCGGGACAGCCGAACACTGAAGCTTTCTTT. It specifies CASRKPGQPNTEAFF.

This clonotype came up a few times. In DNA, the CDR3 is TGCAGTGCTAGAGCTCTCTTTAGCGGGAGTGTGGATCAGCAGTACTTC. This encodes CSARALFSGSVDQQYF. The chain employs TRBV20-1 and TRBJ2-7; 9 bases are a match to TRBD2. V lost 1 base and J lost 8; bases outside the gene matches: 15. Germline V CDR1 and CDR2: DFQATT, SNEGSKA (reference sequence). CDR3 size: 16 residues.

This clonotype was detected a few times. The chain carries TRBV6-1 and TRBJ2-2; 7 nucleotides match TRBD2. J gave up 5 bases and V 7 bases, and 7 bases lay outside the gene matches. The length of the CDR3 is 14 residues. The germline gives CDR1 MNHNS, CDR2 SASEGT. CDR3 bases: TGTGCCAGCATAGGACTAGTGGGGACCGGGGAGCTGTTTTTT. It codes for CASIGLVGTGELFF.

This chain links TRBV20-1 with TRBJ2-1; possibly TRBD2 for D (5 bases). Germline CDR1 is DFQATT and CDR2 is SNEGSKA (reference sequence). This CDR3 is 16 amino acids long. Trimming pared 4 bases from V and 0 bases from J, leaving 16 bases between. In DNA, the CDR3 is TGCAGTGCTAAGGTGGCGGGCCCTGACTCCTACAATGAGCAGTTCTTC. This sequence encodes CSAKVAGPDSYNEQFF.

This clonotype was seen only a few times. The chain employs TRBV27 and TRBJ2-7; 7 positions match TRBD2. J was trimmed by 2 bases and V by 8 bases; bases with no gene match: 6. Germline CDR1 and CDR2: MNHEY and SMNVEV (reference sequence). The CDR3 is made up of 13 amino acids. CDR3 sequence: CASSRRGTYEQYF. The CDR3, as DNA: TGTGCCAGCTCGAGGCGGGGGACCTACGAGCAGTACTTC.

This clonotype was counted between two and nine times. The chain uses TRBV6-2 or TRBV6-3 and TRBJ1-5, with a weak D call TRBD1 (5 bases). Germline V gene lookup returns CDR1 MNHEY and CDR2 SVGEGT. V lost 2 bases and J lost 3, with 8 bases in between. The CDR3 spans 14 residues. The DNA of the CDR3 is TGTGCCAGCAGTTACAGGGACTACAATCAGCCCCAGCATTTT. Amino acid sequence: CASSYRDYNQPQHF.

This clonotype has a handful of counts. The chain combines TRBV6-1 with TRBJ1-4; D gene ambiguous. The V and J ends lost 10 bases and 2 bases respectively, with 8 bases between them. Germline V gene lookup returns CDR1 MNHNS and CDR2 SASEGT. The CDR3 covers 12 residues. The CDR3 protein is CAIRPTNEKLFF. The CDR3 nucleotides are TGTGCCATCAGGCCCACTAATGAAAAACTGTTTTTT.

This chain connects TRBV7-2 to TRBJ2-7; D remains ambiguous. V was trimmed by 4 bases and J by 0 bases, leaving 10 bases between them. Looked up from germline, CDR1 is SGHTA and CDR2 is FQGNSA. This CDR3 region has 14 residues. Here the CDR3 DNA reads TGTGCCAGCAGCTCCGACCGAAGCTCCTACGAGCAGTACTTC. Amino acids: CASSSDRSSYEQYF.

This clonotype has just a few counts. The V call is TRBV12-3 or TRBV12-4, the J call TRBJ1-2; no firm D call. V dropped 5 bases and J dropped 0 bases, with 7 bases sitting between them. The CDR3 runs to 13 residues. The CDR3: CASSGKPNYGYTF. In DNA, the CDR3 is TGTGCCAGCAGTGGGAAGCCTAACTATGGCTACACCTTC.

The table lists this clonotype with a few counts. The rearrangement joins TRBV7-8 to TRBJ1-4; 8 bases fit TRBD1. V shed 3 bases, J shed 4 bases, and the junction held 4 bases outside the gene matches. Per germline, CDR1 SGHVS and CDR2 FQNEAQ. This CDR3 has 15 residues. CDR3 DNA: TGTGCCAGCAGCTTGGGGACAGGCAATAATGAAAAACTGTTTTTT. Protein product: CASSLGTGNNEKLFF.

This chain connects TRBV20-1 to TRBJ2-1, with D uncertain. Trimming took off 0 bases at V and 0 bases at J, with 15 bases between the two ends. The CDR3 is made up of 17 amino acids. Germline assignment: CDR1 DFQATT and CDR2 SNEGSKA (reference sequence). CDR3 coding DNA: TGCAGTGCTAGAGATCTGAGCGCCTCGAGCTCCTACAATGAGCAGTTCTTC. This encodes CSARDLSASSSYNEQFF.

The chain recombines TRBV5-5 with TRBJ2-7, with D unclear. The CDR3 has 17 residues. Germline V lookup: CDR1 SGHKS, CDR2 YYEKEE (reference sequence). V was cut by 0 bases and J by 4 bases, with 20 bases left in between. The CDR3 DNA reads as TGTGCCAGCAGCTTGGGCCGGATGGGGATGAGCGTTTACGAGCAGTACTTC. It is translated as CASSLGRMGMSVYEQYF. Drawing the rest from reference TRBV5-5 and TRBJ2-7, the complete variable domain is DAGVTQSPTHLIKTRGQQVTLRCSPISGHKSVSWYQQVLGQGPQFIFQYYEKEERGRGNFPDRFSARQFPNYSSELNVNALLLGDSALYLCASSLGRMGMSVYEQYFGPGTRLTVT.

The chain recombines TRBV18 with TRBJ2-2; a weak D match, TRBD2 (5 bases). This CDR3 comprises 18 residues. Germline V gene lookup returns CDR1 KGHSH and CDR2 LQKENI. The germline V and J ends were trimmed by 6 bases and 0 bases, with 20 bases remaining between them. CDR3 residues: CASSLRPGIDANTGELFF. CDR3 in DNA: TGTGCCAGCTCTCTGCGGCCCGGGATCGATGCGAACACCGGGGAGCTGTTTTTT.

The rearrangement links TRBV11-2 to TRBJ1-4, with D possibly matching TRBD1 (6 bases). The germline V gene encodes CDR1 SGHAT and CDR2 FQNNGV. The CDR3 contains 14 residues. The V gene lost 6 bases and the J gene lost 5 bases, with 13 bases spanning the gap. The CDR3 DNA sequence: TGTGCCAGCAGTTTCGGACAGTTGAATGAAAAACTGTTTTTT. It specifies CASSFGQLNEKLFF.

This clonotype was observed many times. The CDR3 protein is CASSLQSNTEAFF. The DNA of the CDR3 is TGTGCCAGCAGCTTACAGTCGAACACTGAAGCTTTCTTT. The chain carries TRBV7-2 and TRBJ1-1; D gene uncertain. V was shortened by 2 bases and J by 1 base, with 5 bases between the two germline ends. The CDR3 covers 13 residues. CDR1 and CDR2 (germline): SGHTA, FQGNSA.